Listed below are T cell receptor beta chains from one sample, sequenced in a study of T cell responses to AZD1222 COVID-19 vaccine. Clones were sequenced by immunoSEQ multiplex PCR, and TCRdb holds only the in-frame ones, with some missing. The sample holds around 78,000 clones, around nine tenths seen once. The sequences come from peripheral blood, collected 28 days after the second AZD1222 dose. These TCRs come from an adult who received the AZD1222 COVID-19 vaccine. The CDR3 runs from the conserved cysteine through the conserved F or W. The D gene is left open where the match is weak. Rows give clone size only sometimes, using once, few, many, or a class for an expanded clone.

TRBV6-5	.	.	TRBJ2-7	TGTGCCAGCAGTTACGACAGGTACGAGCAGTACTTC	CASSYDRYEQYF
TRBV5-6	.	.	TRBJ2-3	TGTGCCAGCAGCCCGGTTTATGCGGGCAGAGTCCCCACAGATACGCAGTATTTT	CASSPVYAGRVPTDTQYF
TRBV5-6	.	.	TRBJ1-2	TGTGCCAGCAGCTTGGCCAGGGTGCGTGGCTACACCTTC	CASSLARVRGYTF
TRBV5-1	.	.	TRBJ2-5	TGCGCCAGCAGCTCCTCTCAGGGTGGCCAAGAGACCCAGTACTTC	CASSSSQGGQETQYF
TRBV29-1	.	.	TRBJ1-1	TGCAGCGTTGAAGACCCCCTTGCTTTCTTT	CSVEDPLAFF
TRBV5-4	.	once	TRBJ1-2	TGTGCCAGCAGCTGGAGGATCGACCGAGCTGGTGGCTACACCTTC	CASSWRIDRAGGYTF
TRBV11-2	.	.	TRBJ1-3	TGTGCCAGCAGCTTAGATTTTGACACAAGACCGGGAAACACCATATATTTT	CASSLDFDTRPGNTIYF
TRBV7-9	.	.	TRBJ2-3	TGTGCCAGCAGCTTAGAGCGGAGAAGCACAGATACGCAGTATTTT	CASSLERRSTDTQYF
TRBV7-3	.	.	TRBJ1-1	TGTGCCAGCAGCCCGACAGGTCGAGACACTGAAGCTTTCTTT	CASSPTGRDTEAFF
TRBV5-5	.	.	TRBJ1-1	TGTGCCAGCAGCTTGGCCCCAGGGGTGGTCACTGAAGCTTTCTTT	CASSLAPGVVTEAFF
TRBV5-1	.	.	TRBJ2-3	TGCGCCAGCACAATCGGGGGCCCTAGCACAGATACGCAGTATTTT	CASTIGGPSTDTQYF
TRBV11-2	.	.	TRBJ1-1	TGTGCCAGCAGCTTTAGTGGTCAGGGCGTGGTAGCTTTCTTT	CASSFSGQGVVAFF
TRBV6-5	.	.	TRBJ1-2	TGTGCCAGCAAGAAGGACAGACACTATGGCTACACCTTC	CASKKDRHYGYTF
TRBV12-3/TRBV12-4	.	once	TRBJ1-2	TGTGCCAGCAGTTTACAGGTGAACTATGGCTACACCTTC	CASSLQVNYGYTF
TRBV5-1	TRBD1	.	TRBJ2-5	TGCGCCAGCAGCTTGGGACAGGGGCAAGAGACCCAGTACTTC	CASSLGQGQETQYF
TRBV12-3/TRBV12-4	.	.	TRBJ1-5	TGTGCCAGCAGTTTAGCGGTGGGTCAGCCCCAGCATTTT	CASSLAVGQPQHF